Shown below are 16 T cell receptor beta chains from a single sample sequenced in a study of preoperative IRX-2 immunotherapy in early breast cancer. Sequencing was performed with immunoSEQ multiplex PCR; in TCRdb, only in-frame clones are kept and a portion is missing. The data contain fewer than 40,000 clones, around nine tenths of them singletons. The treatment: preoperative locoregional IRX-2 cytokine immunotherapy. The sequenced sample was tumor tissue, obtained after IRX-2 immunotherapy. Receptor source: a human donor with breast cancer.

This chain uses TRBV12-2 with TRBJ2-7; the DNA was not used to check the table's D call, TRBD1. TRBV12-2 is termed a pseudogene. There are 15 residues in the CDR3. The CDR3 is CASRLACDNSYEQYF. Written as DNA, the CDR3 is TGTGCAAGTCGCTTAGCTTGCGACAACTCCTACGAGCAGTACTTC.

This clone was observed a few times. The chain employs TRBV28 and TRBJ2-7, with 7 bases fitting TRBD2. The ends lost 10 bases at V and 4 bases at J; junction bases unmatched: 22. This CDR3 is built from 17 residues. CDR1 and CDR2 (germline): MDHEN, SYDVKM. The CDR3 nucleotides are TGTGCCATCGCGACTCCAGCGGGAAGGGATAAGCGTTACGAGCAGTACGTC. This sequence encodes CAIATPAGRDKRYEQYV.

This clone was seen only a few times. The chain recombines TRBV28 with TRBJ2-4; the D is unclear. This CDR3 region has 17 residues. Germline assignment: CDR1 MDHEN and CDR2 SYDVKM. V lost 8 bases, J lost 0 bases, and 20 bases lay in between. CDR3 protein: CASSPSWTEIAKNIQYF. The CDR3 DNA reads TGTGCCAGCTCACCCTCTTGGACGGAGATAGCCAAAAACATTCAGTACTTC. Combining the CDR3 with reference TRBV28 and TRBJ2-4 gives the whole variable domain DVKVTQSSRYLVKRTGEKVFLECVQDMDHENMFWYRQDPGLGLRLIYFSYDVKMKEKGDIPEGYSVSREKKERFSLILESASTNQTSMYLCASSPSWTEIAKNIQYFGAGTRLSVL.

The CDR3 sequence is CASSTGTGGPSPLHF. In DNA, the CDR3 is TGTGCCAGCAGTACCGGGACAGGTGGCCCTTCACCCCTCCACTTT. This sequence joins TRBV6-8 and TRBJ1-6; 8 bases match TRBD1. CDR1 is MNHGY, CDR2 SAAAGT, per germline. Trimming removed 5 bases from V and 9 bases from J; junction bases left unmatched: 9. The CDR3 length is 15 residues.

This clone was observed once. The chain combines TRBV1 with TRBJ2-7; the D segment call TRBD2 is taken from the table without a DNA check. TRBV1 is a pseudogene segment. The length of the CDR3 is 17 residues. The DNA of the CDR3 is TGCGCCAGCAGCCAAGGGGTTGCGGGAGGGCGTTTTTACGAGCAGTACTTC. This sequence encodes CASSQGVAGGRFYEQYF.

The V gene is TRBV10-3, the J gene TRBJ1-2; D not certain. Germline assignment: CDR1 ENHRY and CDR2 SYGVKD. The CDR3 length is 14 residues. Trimming shortened V by 0 bases and J by 4 bases, and 9 bases separated the two germline ends. The CDR3 spells CAISESNGLYGYTF. CDR3 nucleotide sequence: TGTGCCATCAGTGAGTCGAATGGCCTCTATGGCTACACCTTC.

The CDR3 nucleotides are TGTGCCAGCACTTTGACAGGGCGTATGAACACTGAAGCTTTCTTT. Translated: CASTLTGRMNTEAFF. The chain joins TRBV6-8 to TRBJ1-1, with 7 bases lining up with TRBD1. Germline CDR1 and CDR2: MNHGY and SAAAGT. CDR3 length: 15 residues. Trimming took 7 bases from V and 0 from J; bases not matched to a gene: 8.

The chain carries TRBV18 and TRBJ1-2; tentative D call: TRBD1 (5 bases). The germline V gene has CDR1 KGHSH and CDR2 LQKENI. V lost 1 base and J 3 bases, leaving 6 bases between the germline ends. The CDR3 consists of 13 residues. CDR3 bases: TGTGCCAGCTCACCACGCAGGGACTATGGCTACACCTTC. Protein: CASSPRRDYGYTF.

The chain couples TRBV11-3 to TRBJ2-3, with 10 bases lining up with TRBD2. The CDR3 runs to 14 residues. J was trimmed by 5 bases and V by 5 bases; bases with no gene match: 4. Germline V gives CDR1 SGHNT, CDR2 YENEEA. CDR3 region: CASSPRLAGDTQYF. The CDR3 nucleotides read TGTGCCAGCAGCCCCCGACTAGCGGGAGATACGCAGTATTTT.

The chain uses TRBV28 and TRBJ1-6, with 11 bases fitting TRBD1. Germline assignment: CDR1 MDHEN and CDR2 SYDVKM. The junction had 8 bases not matched to a gene; V was cut back by 6 bases and J by 10 bases. This CDR3 comprises 15 residues. CDR3 bases: TGTGCCAGCAGGCCTATTGGACAGGGGGCCTCACCCCTCCACTTT. Translation gives CASRPIGQGASPLHF.

CDR3 in DNA: TGCGCCAGCAGCCTGAGGCTCTCTGGAAACACCATATATTTT. This gives the protein CASSLRLSGNTIYF. The chain joins TRBV23-1 to TRBJ1-3, with no clear D. TRBV23-1 is known as an ORF, though its function is uncertain. V lost 6 bases and J 0 bases, leaving 9 bases between the germline ends. The CDR3 is made up of 14 amino acids.

This clone was seen just once. The chain combines TRBV19 with TRBJ1-3; a weak D match, TRBD1 (5 bases). V gave up 5 bases and J gave up 0 bases, with 14 bases separating them. Germline V CDR1 and CDR2: LNHDA, SQIVND (reference sequence). The CDR3 has 16 residues. This CDR3 is CASSLQGLGSGNTIYF. DNA for the CDR3: TGTGCCAGTAGTCTCCAGGGTCTGGGCTCTGGAAACACCATATATTTT.

The chain combines TRBV10-2 with TRBJ2-4; 11 bases map to TRBD2. Germline values: CDR1 WSHSY, CDR2 SAAADI. The CDR3 extends over 16 amino acids. V gave up 7 bases and J gave up 2 bases; unmatched junction bases: 7. The CDR3 region is CASTLAGGGPKNIQYF. The CDR3 DNA reads as TGCGCCAGCACGCTAGCGGGAGGTGGCCCCAAAAACATTCAGTACTTC.

The CDR3 is CASSQDGGEETGELFF. The CDR3 DNA reads TGCGCCAGCAGCCAAGATGGAGGGGAGGAGACCGGGGAGCTGTTTTTT. The chain uses TRBV1 and TRBJ2-2; the D call in the table, TRBD2, was not verified against the DNA. TRBV1 is annotated as a pseudogene. CDR3 length: 16 amino acids.

V gene TRBV4-1 combines with J gene TRBJ2-1; no definite D call. The V gene's germline CDR1 is MGHRA and CDR2 YSYEKL. The V end was cut by 1 base, the J end by 7 bases, with 17 bases between. This CDR3 spans 16 amino acids. CDR3 sequence: CASSQVVAPVRNEQFF. As DNA, the CDR3 is TGCGCCAGCAGCCAAGTGGTAGCCCCTGTAAGGAATGAGCAGTTCTTC.

The V and J genes are TRBV12-5 and TRBJ2-3, with D unresolved. Trimming took 2 bases from V and 10 from J, leaving 10 bases between them. Germline V gene lookup returns CDR1 LGHNT and CDR2 FRNRAP. The CDR3 has 12 amino acids. The CDR3 coding sequence is TGTGCTAGTGGTTTGAGGCCTGAGTCGCAGTATTTT. It specifies CASGLRPESQYF.